A selection of T cell receptor beta chains follows, all from one sample in a study of response to subunit inactivated influenza vaccine. TCRdb passed the RT-PCR reads through MiXCR, listing each CDR3 protein once. The sample has under 500,000 distinct CDR3 sequences, approximately 11% seen once. Sequences were derived from PBMCs from blood, sampled more than 35 days after vaccination. The receptors originated from a man aged 50 to 59 who received an inactivated influenza vaccine. CDR3s include the opening cysteine and the closing phenylalanine or tryptophan. The D gene is left open where the match is weak. Clone size is not always given. Where it is, it says once, few, many or a class for expanded clones.

j_call: TRBJ2-5; clone_size: many; v_call: TRBV28; d_call: TRBD1; cdr3_aa: CASSFIPSDIGQGQTQYF; cdr3_nt: TGTGCCAGCAGTTTTATTCCTTCGGATATTGGACAGGGACAGACCCAGTACTTC
j_call: TRBJ2-1; clone_size: few; v_call: TRBV5-6; d_call: TRBD2; cdr3_aa: CASSRGGRQFF; cdr3_nt: TGTGCCAGCAGCCGGGGGGGGCGGCAGTTCTTC
j_call: TRBJ2-4; clone_size: few; v_call: TRBV20-1; d_call: NA; cdr3_aa: CSARDGALDIQYF; cdr3_nt: TGCAGTGCTAGAGATGGGGCTTTGGACATTCAGTACTTC
j_call: TRBJ2-7; clone_size: NA; v_call: TRBV6-1; d_call: NA; cdr3_aa: CASSRLRDPSYEQYF; cdr3_nt: TGTGCCAGCAGTCGACTCCGGGACCCCTCCTACGAGCAGTACTTC
j_call: TRBJ1-2; clone_size: NA; v_call: TRBV7-2; d_call: NA; cdr3_aa: CASSRESFYGYTF; cdr3_nt: TGTGCCAGCAGCCGTGAGAGCTTCTATGGCTACACCTTC
j_call: TRBJ2-7; clone_size: NA; v_call: TRBV6-2/TRBV6-3; d_call: NA; cdr3_aa: CASRYRDEQYF; cdr3_nt: TGTGCCAGCAGGTACAGGGACGAGCAGTACTTC
j_call: TRBJ1-5; clone_size: NA; v_call: TRBV6-5; d_call: NA; cdr3_aa: CASSYGVNSNQPQHF; cdr3_nt: TGTGCCAGCAGTTATGGGGTCAATAGCAATCAGCCCCAGCATTTT
j_call: TRBJ2-7; clone_size: many; v_call: TRBV4-1; d_call: NA; cdr3_aa: CASSQVEGVGGAGYEQYF; cdr3_nt: TGCGCCAGCAGCCAAGTTGAAGGAGTAGGGGGGGCTGGTTACGAGCAGTACTTC
j_call: TRBJ2-7; clone_size: NA; v_call: TRBV7-2; d_call: NA; cdr3_aa: CASSTRVTNPGEQYF; cdr3_nt: TGTGCCAGCAGCACCCGGGTCACAAACCCCGGCGAGCAGTACTTC
j_call: TRBJ2-7; clone_size: many; v_call: TRBV29-1; d_call: NA; cdr3_aa: CSVEEARGYEQYF; cdr3_nt: TGCAGCGTTGAAGAGGCCAGGGGCTACGAGCAGTACTTC